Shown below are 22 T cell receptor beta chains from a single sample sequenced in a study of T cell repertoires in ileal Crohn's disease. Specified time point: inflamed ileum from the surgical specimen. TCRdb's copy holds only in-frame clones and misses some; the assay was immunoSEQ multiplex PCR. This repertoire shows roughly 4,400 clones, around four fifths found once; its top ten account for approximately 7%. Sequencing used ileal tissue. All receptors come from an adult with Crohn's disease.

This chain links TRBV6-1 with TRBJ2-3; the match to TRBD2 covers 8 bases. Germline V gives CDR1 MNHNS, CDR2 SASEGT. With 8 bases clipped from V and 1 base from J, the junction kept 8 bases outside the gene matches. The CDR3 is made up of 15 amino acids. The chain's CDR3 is CASWAGGLGTDTQYF. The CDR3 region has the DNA TGTGCCAGCTGGGCGGGGGGTCTAGGCACAGATACGCAGTATTTT.

CDR3: CASSYPGQGEETQYF. CDR3 bases: TGCGCCAGCAGCTACCCGGGACAGGGGGAGGAGACCCAGTACTTC. This chain joins TRBV5-1 and TRBJ2-5, with 11 bases aligning to TRBD1. The CDR3 is made up of 15 amino acids. Germline CDR1 and CDR2: SGHRS and YFSETQ. The trim removed 3 bases at V and 5 bases at J, leaving 6 bases unmatched.

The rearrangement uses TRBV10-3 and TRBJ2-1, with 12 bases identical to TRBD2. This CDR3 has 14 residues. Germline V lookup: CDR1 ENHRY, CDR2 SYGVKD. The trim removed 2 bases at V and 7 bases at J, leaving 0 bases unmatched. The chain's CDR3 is CAISEGLAGNEQFF. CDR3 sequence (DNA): TGTGCCATCAGTGAGGGACTAGCGGGGAATGAGCAGTTCTTC.

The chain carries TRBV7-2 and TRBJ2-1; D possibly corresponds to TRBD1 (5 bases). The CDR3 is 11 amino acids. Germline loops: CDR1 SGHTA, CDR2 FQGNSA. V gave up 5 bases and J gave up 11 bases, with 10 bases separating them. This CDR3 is CASSDDSQQFF. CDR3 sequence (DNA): TGTGCCAGCAGCGATGACAGCCAGCAGTTCTTC.

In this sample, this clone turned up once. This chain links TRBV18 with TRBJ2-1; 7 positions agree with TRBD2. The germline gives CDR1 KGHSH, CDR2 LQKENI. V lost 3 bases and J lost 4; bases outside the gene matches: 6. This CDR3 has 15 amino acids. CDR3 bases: TGTGCCAGCTCACCGTCCCGGGGGGATTACAATGAGCAGTTCTTC. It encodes CASSPSRGDYNEQFF.

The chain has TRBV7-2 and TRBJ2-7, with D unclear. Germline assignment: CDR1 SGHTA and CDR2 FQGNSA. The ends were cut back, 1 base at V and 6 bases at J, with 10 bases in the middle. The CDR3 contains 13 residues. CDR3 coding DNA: TGTGCCAGCAGCTTAGGGCAACCGGGCGAGCAGTACTTC. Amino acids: CASSLGQPGEQYF. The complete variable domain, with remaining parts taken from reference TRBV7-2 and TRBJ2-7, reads GAGVSQSPSNKVTEKGKDVELRCDPISGHTALYWYRQSLGQGLEFLIYFQGNSAPDKSGLPSDRFSAERTGGSVSTLTIQRTQQEDSAVYLCASSLGQPGEQYFGPGTRLTVT.

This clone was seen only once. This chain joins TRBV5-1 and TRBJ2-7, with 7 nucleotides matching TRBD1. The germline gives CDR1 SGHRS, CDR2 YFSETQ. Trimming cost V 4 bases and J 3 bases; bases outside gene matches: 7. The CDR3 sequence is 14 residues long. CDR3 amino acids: CASSPRQGGYEQYF. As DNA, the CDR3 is TGCGCCAGCAGCCCACGACAGGGCGGCTACGAGCAGTACTTC.

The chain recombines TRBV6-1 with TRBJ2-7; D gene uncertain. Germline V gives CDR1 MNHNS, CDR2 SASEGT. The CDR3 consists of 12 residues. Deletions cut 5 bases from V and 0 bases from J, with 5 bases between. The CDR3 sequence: CASSILSYEQYF. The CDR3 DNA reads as TGTGCCAGCAGTATCCTCTCCTACGAGCAGTACTTC.

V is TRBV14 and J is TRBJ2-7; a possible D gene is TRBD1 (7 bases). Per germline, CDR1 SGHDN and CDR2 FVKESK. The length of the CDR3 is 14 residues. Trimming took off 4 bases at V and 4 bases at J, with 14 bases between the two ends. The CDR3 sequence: CASSRSPGGYEQYF. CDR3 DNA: TGTGCCAGCAGCCGCTCACCAGGGGGGTACGAGCAGTACTTC.

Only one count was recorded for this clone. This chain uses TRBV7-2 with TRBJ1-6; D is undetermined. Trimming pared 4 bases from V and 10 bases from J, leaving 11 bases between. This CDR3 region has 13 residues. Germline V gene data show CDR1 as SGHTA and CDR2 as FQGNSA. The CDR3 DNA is TGTGCCAGCAGCTCCACTCCATTGTCACCCCTCCACTTT. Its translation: CASSSTPLSPLHF.

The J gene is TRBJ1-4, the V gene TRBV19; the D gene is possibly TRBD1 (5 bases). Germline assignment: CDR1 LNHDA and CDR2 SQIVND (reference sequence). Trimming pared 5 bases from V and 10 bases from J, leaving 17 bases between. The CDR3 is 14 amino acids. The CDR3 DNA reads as TGTGCCAGTAGTCTGACAGCGGGAGGTGGAAAACTGTTTTTT. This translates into CASSLTAGGGKLFF.

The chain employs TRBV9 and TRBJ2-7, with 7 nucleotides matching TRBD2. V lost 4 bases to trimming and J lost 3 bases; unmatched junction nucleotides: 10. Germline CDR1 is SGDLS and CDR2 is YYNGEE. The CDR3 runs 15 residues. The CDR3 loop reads CASSQGRASGYEQYF. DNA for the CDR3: TGTGCCAGCAGCCAGGGTCGGGCTAGCGGCTACGAGCAGTACTTC. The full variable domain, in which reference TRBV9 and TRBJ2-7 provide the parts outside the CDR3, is DSGVTQTPKHLITATGQRVTLRCSPRSGDLSVYWYQQSLDQGLQFLIQYYNGEERAKGNILERFSAQQFPDLHSELNLSSLELGDSALYFCASSQGRASGYEQYFGPGTRLTVT.

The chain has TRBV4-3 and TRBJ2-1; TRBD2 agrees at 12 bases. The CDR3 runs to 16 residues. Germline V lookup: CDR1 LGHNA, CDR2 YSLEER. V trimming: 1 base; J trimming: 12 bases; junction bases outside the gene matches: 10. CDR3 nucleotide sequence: TGCGCCAGCAGCCAAGGGACTAGCGGGGAGATTCAGGGGCAGTTCTTC. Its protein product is CASSQGTSGEIQGQFF.

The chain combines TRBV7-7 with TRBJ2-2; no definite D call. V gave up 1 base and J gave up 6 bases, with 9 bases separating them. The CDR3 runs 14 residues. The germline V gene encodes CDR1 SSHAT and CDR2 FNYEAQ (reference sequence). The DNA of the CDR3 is TGTGCCAGCAGCTTAGATCAGGCGGCCGGGGAGCTGTTTTTT. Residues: CASSLDQAAGELFF.

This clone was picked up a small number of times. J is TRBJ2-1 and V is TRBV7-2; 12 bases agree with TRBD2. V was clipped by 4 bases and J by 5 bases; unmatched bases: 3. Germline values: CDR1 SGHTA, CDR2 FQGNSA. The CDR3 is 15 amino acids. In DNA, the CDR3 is TGTGCCAGCAGCTCCGGACTAGCGGGGAACAATGAGCAGTTCTTC. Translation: CASSSGLAGNNEQFF. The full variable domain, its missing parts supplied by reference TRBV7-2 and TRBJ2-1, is GAGVSQSPSNKVTEKGKDVELRCDPISGHTALYWYRQSLGQGLEFLIYFQGNSAPDKSGLPSDRFSAERTGGSVSTLTIQRTQQEDSAVYLCASSSGLAGNNEQFFGPGTRLTVL.

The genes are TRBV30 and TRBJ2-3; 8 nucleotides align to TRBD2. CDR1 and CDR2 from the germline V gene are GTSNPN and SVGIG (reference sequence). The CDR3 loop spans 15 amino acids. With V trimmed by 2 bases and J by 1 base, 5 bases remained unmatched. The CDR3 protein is CAWSMGREGTDTQYF. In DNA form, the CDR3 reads TGTGCCTGGAGTATGGGGCGGGAGGGCACAGATACGCAGTATTTT.

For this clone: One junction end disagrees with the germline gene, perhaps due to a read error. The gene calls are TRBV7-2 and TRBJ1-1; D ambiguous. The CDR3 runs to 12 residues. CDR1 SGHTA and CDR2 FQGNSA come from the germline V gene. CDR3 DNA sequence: TGTGCCAGCACCTTAGAAGGAACTGAAGCTTTCTTT. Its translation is CASTLEGTEAFF.

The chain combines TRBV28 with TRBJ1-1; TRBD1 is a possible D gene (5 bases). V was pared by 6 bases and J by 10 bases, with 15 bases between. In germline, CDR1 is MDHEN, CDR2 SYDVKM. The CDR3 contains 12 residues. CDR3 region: CASSPPGLGAFF. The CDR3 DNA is TGTGCCAGCAGCCCCCCAGGGCTCGGAGCTTTCTTT.

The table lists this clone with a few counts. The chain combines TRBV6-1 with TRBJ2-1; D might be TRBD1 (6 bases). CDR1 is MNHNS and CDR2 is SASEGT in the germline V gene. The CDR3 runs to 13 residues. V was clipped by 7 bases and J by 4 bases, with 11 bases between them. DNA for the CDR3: TGTGCCAGCAAAGGACAGTCTTACAATGAGCAGTTCTTC. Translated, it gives CASKGQSYNEQFF.

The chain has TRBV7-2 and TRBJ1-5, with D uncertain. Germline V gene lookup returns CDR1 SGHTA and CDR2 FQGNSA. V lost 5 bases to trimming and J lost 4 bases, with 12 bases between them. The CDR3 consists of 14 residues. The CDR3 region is CASSERAGNQPQHF. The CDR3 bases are TGTGCCAGCAGCGAGAGGGCTGGGAATCAGCCCCAGCATTTT.

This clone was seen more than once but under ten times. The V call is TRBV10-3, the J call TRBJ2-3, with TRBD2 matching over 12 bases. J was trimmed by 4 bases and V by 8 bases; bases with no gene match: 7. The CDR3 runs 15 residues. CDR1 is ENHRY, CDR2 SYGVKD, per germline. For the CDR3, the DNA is TGTGCCATCTCCGGACTAGCGGGAACGGCAGATACGCAGTATTTT. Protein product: CAISGLAGTADTQYF.

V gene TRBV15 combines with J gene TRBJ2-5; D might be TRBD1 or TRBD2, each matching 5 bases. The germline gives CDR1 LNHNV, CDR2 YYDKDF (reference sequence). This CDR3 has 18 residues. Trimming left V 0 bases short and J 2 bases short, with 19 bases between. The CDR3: CATSRDLFGGTKQETQYF. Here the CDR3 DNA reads TGTGCCACCAGCAGAGATCTTTTTGGGGGAACTAAACAAGAGACCCAGTACTTC.